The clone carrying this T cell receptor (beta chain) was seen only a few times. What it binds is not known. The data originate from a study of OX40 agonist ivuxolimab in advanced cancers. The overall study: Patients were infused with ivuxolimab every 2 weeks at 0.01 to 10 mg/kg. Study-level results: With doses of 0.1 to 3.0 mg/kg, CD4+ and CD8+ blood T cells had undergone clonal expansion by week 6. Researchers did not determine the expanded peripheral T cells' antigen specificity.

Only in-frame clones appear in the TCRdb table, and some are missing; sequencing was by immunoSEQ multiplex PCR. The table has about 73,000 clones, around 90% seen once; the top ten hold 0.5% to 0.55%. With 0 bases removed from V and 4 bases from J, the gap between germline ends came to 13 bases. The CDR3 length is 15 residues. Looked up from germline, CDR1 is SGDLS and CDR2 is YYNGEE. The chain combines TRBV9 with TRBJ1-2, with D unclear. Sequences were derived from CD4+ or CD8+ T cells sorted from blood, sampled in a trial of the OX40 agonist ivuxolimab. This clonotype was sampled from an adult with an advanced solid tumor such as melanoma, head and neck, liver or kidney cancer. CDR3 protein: CASSVGFGPSYGYTF. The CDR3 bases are TGTGCCAGCAGCGTAGGTTTTGGGCCGAGCTATGGCTACACCTTC.